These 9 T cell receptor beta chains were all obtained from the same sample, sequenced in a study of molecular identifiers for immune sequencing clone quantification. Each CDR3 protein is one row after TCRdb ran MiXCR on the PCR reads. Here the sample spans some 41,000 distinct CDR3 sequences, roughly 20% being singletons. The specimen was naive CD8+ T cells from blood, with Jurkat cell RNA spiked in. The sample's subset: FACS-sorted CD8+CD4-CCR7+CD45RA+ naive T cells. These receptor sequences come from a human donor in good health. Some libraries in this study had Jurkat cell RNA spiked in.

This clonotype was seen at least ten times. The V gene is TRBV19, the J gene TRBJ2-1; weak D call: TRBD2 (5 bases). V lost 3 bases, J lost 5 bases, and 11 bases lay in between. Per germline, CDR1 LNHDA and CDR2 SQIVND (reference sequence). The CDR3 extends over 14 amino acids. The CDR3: CASSISSGNNEQFF. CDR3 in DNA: TGTGCCAGTAGTATTTCCAGCGGAAACAATGAGCAGTTCTTC.

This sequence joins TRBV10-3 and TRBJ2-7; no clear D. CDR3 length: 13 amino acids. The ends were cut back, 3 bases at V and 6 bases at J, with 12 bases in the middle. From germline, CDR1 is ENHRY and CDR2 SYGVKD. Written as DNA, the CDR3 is TGTGCCATCAGTGACCCCAGGTGGCGCGAGCAGTACTTC. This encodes CAISDPRWREQYF.

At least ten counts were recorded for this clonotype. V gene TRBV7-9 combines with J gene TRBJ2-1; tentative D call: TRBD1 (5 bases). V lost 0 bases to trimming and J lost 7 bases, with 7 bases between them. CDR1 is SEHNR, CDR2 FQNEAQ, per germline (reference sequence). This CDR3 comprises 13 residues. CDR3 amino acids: CASSLAAGNEQFF. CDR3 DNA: TGTGCCAGCAGCTTAGCGGCAGGGAATGAGCAGTTCTTC.

CDR3 bases: TGCAGCGTTGAGATCTGGGACGGATATAGCTCCTACAATGAGCAGTTCTTC. Translating gives CSVEIWDGYSSYNEQFF. This chain connects TRBV29-1 to TRBJ2-1, with D perhaps matching TRBD1 or TRBD2 (5 bases each). Per germline, CDR1 SQVTM and CDR2 ANQGSEA. There are 17 residues in the CDR3. V lost 3 bases to trimming and J lost 0 bases, with 18 bases between them.

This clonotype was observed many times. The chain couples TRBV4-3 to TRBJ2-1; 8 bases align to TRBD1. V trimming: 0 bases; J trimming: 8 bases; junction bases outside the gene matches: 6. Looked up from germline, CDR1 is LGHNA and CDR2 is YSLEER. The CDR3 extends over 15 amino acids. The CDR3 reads CASSQEDREEDEQFF. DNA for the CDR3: TGCGCCAGCAGCCAAGAGGACAGGGAGGAAGATGAGCAGTTCTTC.

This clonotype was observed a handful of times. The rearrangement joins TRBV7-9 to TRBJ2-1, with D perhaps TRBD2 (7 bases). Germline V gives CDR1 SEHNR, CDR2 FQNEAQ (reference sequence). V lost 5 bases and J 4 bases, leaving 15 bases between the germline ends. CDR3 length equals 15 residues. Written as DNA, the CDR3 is TGTGCCAGCAGCCCCCGGGGGGCACCTTACAATGAGCAGTTCTTC. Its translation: CASSPRGAPYNEQFF.

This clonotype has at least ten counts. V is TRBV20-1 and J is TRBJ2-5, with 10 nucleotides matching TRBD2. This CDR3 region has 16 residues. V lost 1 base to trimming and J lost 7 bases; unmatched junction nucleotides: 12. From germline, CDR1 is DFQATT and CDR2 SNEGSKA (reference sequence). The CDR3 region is CSARVGSLAGAGTQYF. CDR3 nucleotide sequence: TGCAGTGCTAGAGTAGGATCGCTAGCGGGGGCCGGGACCCAGTACTTC.

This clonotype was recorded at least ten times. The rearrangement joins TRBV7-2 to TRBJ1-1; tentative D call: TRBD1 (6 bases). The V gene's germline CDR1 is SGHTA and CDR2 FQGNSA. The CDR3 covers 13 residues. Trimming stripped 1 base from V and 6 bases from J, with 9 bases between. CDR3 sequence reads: CASSLGGGSEAFF. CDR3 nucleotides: TGTGCCAGCAGCTTAGGGGGGGGCTCTGAAGCTTTCTTT.

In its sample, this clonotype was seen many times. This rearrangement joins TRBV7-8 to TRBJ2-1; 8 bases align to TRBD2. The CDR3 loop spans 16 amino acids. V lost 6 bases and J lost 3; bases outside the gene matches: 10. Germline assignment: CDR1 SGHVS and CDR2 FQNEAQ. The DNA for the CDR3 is TGTGCCAGCAGATTATCCGGGAGGGCCGGCTACAATGAGCAGTTCTTC. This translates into CASRLSGRAGYNEQFF.